The entry below gives a single TCR beta chain sequence along with its context. Measured with immunoSEQ multiplex PCR; TCRdb has only the in-frame clones, and not every one. The sample lists some 84,000 clones; 70% to 90% were seen once. These data come from a study of T cell responses to AZD1222 COVID-19 vaccine. Trimming removed 0 bases from V and 3 bases from J, with 11 bases in between. Germline CDR1 is MNHEY and CDR2 is SVGEGT. The CDR3 length is 15 residues. The sequence was collected from an adult who received the AZD1222 COVID-19 vaccine. The chain uses TRBV6-2 or TRBV6-3 and TRBJ1-2; TRBD1 is a possible D gene (5 bases). The sequencing used peripheral blood, collected 28 days after the second AZD1222 dose. CDR3 residues: CASSYSGTADYGYTF. Written as DNA, the CDR3 is TGTGCCAGCAGTTACTCTGGGACTGCCGACTATGGCTACACCTTC.